The rows below give T cell receptor beta chains drawn from one sample of a study of identical twins. MiXCR, run by TCRdb on the 5' RACE reads, gives a single entry per CDR3 protein. The data contain roughly 570,000 distinct CDR3 sequences, approximately 9.6% of them seen just once; the ten biggest clones take up roughly 3%. These same data were also listed under a study on yellow fever vaccine responses in identical twins.

Specimen: PBMCs. These receptors came from a young woman in good health. The CDR3 runs from the conserved cysteine through the conserved F or W. The order of the fields is V gene, D gene, CDR3 length, clone size, J gene, CDR3 DNA, CDR3 protein. D genes are given only for firm matches. A row's size may be missing; if present it is once, few, many or a size class.

>TRBV29-1|NA|13|NA|TRBJ2-3
TGCAGCGTTGATGGGGGGAGAACAGATACGCAGTATTTT
CSVDGGRTDTQYF
>TRBV3-1|NA|13|many|TRBJ2-1
TGTGCCAGCAGCCAGAGGACTCCACCTGAGCAGTTCTTC
CASSQRTPPEQFF
>TRBV20-1|TRBD2|17|NA|TRBJ2-1
TGCAGTGCTATAGTCCCTAGCGGGAGGGTGAACTACAATGAGCAGTTCTTC
CSAIVPSGRVNYNEQFF
>TRBV5-1|NA|11|few|TRBJ1-1
TGCGCTACGCCAGAAGCGTGCGAAGCTTTCTTT
CATPEACEAFF
>TRBV27|TRBD1|13|NA|TRBJ2-5
TGTGCCAGCAGTTTAGACAGGGGGGGGGCCCAGTACTTC
CASSLDRGGAQYF
>TRBV20-1|NA|13|NA|TRBJ1-2
TGCAGTGCTAGCGACACCACTAACTATGGCTACACCTTC
CSASDTTNYGYTF
>TRBV5-1|NA|15|many|TRBJ1-4
TGCGCCAGCACGGCCGGACAGCTAAAGGGTGAAAAACTGTTTTTT
CASTAGQLKGEKLFF
>TRBV7-2|TRBD1|17|NA|TRBJ2-1
TGTGCCAGCAGCCGCGGGACAGGGATTGCACGCGACAATGAGCAGTTCTTC
CASSRGTGIARDNEQFF
>TRBV6-2/TRBV6-3|TRBD1|14|many|TRBJ1-2
TGTGCCAGCAGGCAAGGGACAGGTCCCTATGGCTACACCTTC
CASRQGTGPYGYTF
>TRBV12-3/TRBV12-4|TRBD2|16|NA|TRBJ2-3
TGTGCCAGCAGTTTGGGAGGGTCACGCAACTCAGATACGCAGTATTTT
CASSLGGSRNSDTQYF
>TRBV7-2|NA|15|many|TRBJ2-7
TGTGCCAGCAGCTTAGGTCCGGGAAGCTCCTACGAGCAGTACTTC
CASSLGPGSSYEQYF
>TRBV12-3/TRBV12-4|NA|15|many|TRBJ1-1
TGTGCCAGCAGTTTAGGACAGGCTCGGGACACTGAAGCTTTCTTT
CASSLGQARDTEAFF
>TRBV5-1|TRBD1|15|few|TRBJ2-3
TGCGCCAGCAGCTTTGGACAGGGAGGCACAGATACGCAGTATTTT
CASSFGQGGTDTQYF
>TRBV4-3|NA|13|NA|TRBJ2-1
TGCGCCAGCAGCCTTGGGACTCCAAATGAGCAGTTCTTC
CASSLGTPNEQFF
>TRBV4-2|NA|14|NA|TRBJ2-4
TGTGCCAGCAGCCAACTAGCGTCAAGGGGCATTCAGTACTTC
CASSQLASRGIQYF
>TRBV7-9|NA|16|many|TRBJ2-3
TGTGCCAGCAGCTTAGTTATCCAGCGAAGCACAGATACGCAGTATTTT
CASSLVIQRSTDTQYF
>TRBV6-1|NA|14|NA|TRBJ1-6
TGTGCCAGCAAACTGACAGGTGTGAATTCACCCCTCCACTTT
CASKLTGVNSPLHF
>TRBV29-1|NA|13|few|TRBJ2-2
TGCAGCGTTCCGTTGTCCCTCACCGGGGAGCTGTTTTTT
CSVPLSLTGELFF
>TRBV6-1|TRBD2|15|many|TRBJ2-1
TGTGCCAGCAGTGTTACTAGCGGTGACTACAATGAGCAGTTCTTC
CASSVTSGDYNEQFF
>TRBV2|NA|15|NA|TRBJ2-4
TGTGCCAGCAGTGGGACGGTTATAGCCAAAAACATTCAGTACTTC
CASSGTVIAKNIQYF
>TRBV9|NA|15|NA|TRBJ1-6
TGTGCCAGCAGCGTTTCAGGGTACTATAATTCACCCCTCCACTTT
CASSVSGYYNSPLHF
>TRBV4-1|NA|12|few|TRBJ1-4
TGCGCCAGCAGCCAAGGCGTTGAAAAACTGTTTTTT
CASSQGVEKLFF
>TRBV29-1|TRBD1|14|NA|TRBJ2-7
TGCAGCGTTGAAGGGGGCAGGGGGCCCTACGAGCAGTACTTC
CSVEGGRGPYEQYF
>TRBV12-3/TRBV12-4|NA|12|few|TRBJ1-1
TGTGCCAGCGGCAGGGGAAACACTGAAGCTTTCTTT
CASGRGNTEAFF
>TRBV7-8|TRBD1|14|NA|TRBJ1-5
TGTGCCAGCAGCCAACAGGGGAGCTATCAGCCCCAGCATTTT
CASSQQGSYQPQHF
>TRBV3-1|NA|13|few|TRBJ2-1
TGTGCCAGCAGCCAAGCACCGGCCAATGAGCAGTTCTTC
CASSQAPANEQFF
>TRBV12-3/TRBV12-4|TRBD2|17|NA|TRBJ2-2
TGTGCCAGCAGTGCCTATAGCGGGGGCGCGAACACCGGGGAGCTGTTTTTT
CASSAYSGGANTGELFF
>TRBV5-1|NA|18|few|TRBJ2-6
TGCGCCAGCAGCTTGTCAAGCAAAACAAGCTCTGGGGCCAACGTCCTGACTTTC
CASSLSSKTSSGANVLTF
>TRBV7-3|NA|14|few|TRBJ2-5
TGTGCCAGCAGCTTAACAGGGTTAGCGGAGACCCAGTACTTC
CASSLTGLAETQYF
>TRBV18|TRBD2|16|many|TRBJ2-3
TGTGCCAGCTCACCGCTGTCGGGAGGGCCCACAGATACGCAGTATTTT
CASSPLSGGPTDTQYF
>TRBV29-1|NA|15|few|TRBJ2-3
TGCAGCGTTGAAGTACCCTCCGAGGCCGGAGATACGCAGTATTTT
CSVEVPSEAGDTQYF
>TRBV10-3|TRBD1|19|few|TRBJ1-5
TGTGCCATCAGTGAGTCTAAGCGGGGGACAGGAGATAGCAATCAGCCCCAGCATTTT
CAISESKRGTGDSNQPQHF
>TRBV5-4|NA|15|NA|TRBJ2-1
TGTGCCAGCAGCGCCCGACTAGTAGGGTCCCATGAGCAGTTCTTC
CASSARLVGSHEQFF
>TRBV12-3/TRBV12-4|TRBD2|14|many|TRBJ2-3
TGTGCCAGCAGTTTAGGGGAGGGCCCAGATACGCAGTATTTT
CASSLGEGPDTQYF
>TRBV10-3|TRBD2|19|NA|TRBJ2-1
TGTGCCATCAGTGAGTCATCGAGTGGTGGTAGCGGGAGAATTAATGAGCAGTTCTTC
CAISESSSGGSGRINEQFF
>TRBV7-8|NA|15|few|TRBJ2-2
TGTGCCAGCAGCTTAATTATGGGGAACACCGGGGAGCTGTTTTTT
CASSLIMGNTGELFF
>TRBV5-1|TRBD1|14|many|TRBJ2-7
TGCGCCAGCAGCCCGGGACAGGGGGCGCTTGAGCAGTACTTC
CASSPGQGALEQYF
>TRBV13|NA|13|NA|TRBJ2-1
TGTGCCAGCAGCTTAGCTTGGGCATTTGAGCAGTTCTTC
CASSLAWAFEQFF
>TRBV7-3|NA|13|few|TRBJ2-3
TGTGCCAGCAGCCCCCTAGCCTCAGATACGCAGTATTTT
CASSPLASDTQYF
>TRBV13|NA|16|few|TRBJ1-6
TGTGCCAGCAGCTTCGGACAGAGCTCCTATAATTCACCCCTCCACTTT
CASSFGQSSYNSPLHF
>TRBV20-1|TRBD2|13|NA|TRBJ2-1
TGCAGTGCTAGACTAGCGGGAGGTTTAGAGCAGTTCTTC
CSARLAGGLEQFF
>TRBV6-1|NA|15|many|TRBJ1-3
TGTGCCAGCAGCCGCTACAGCAGCTCTGGAAACACCATATATTTT
CASSRYSSSGNTIYF
>TRBV12-3/TRBV12-4|NA|15|few|TRBJ2-2
TGTGCCACCGGACCGCCTAGTATTTTGTCCGGGGAGCTGTTTTTT
CATGPPSILSGELFF
>TRBV5-1|NA|16|NA|TRBJ2-1
TGCGCCAGCAGTGAGGACCTGTTAAGCTCCTACAATGAGCAGTTCTTC
CASSEDLLSSYNEQFF
>TRBV28|NA|14|many|TRBJ1-2
TGTGCCAGCAGTTTAAATTCGGGGGGCGATGGCTACACCTTC
CASSLNSGGDGYTF
>TRBV2|NA|13|NA|TRBJ2-7
TGTGCCAGCAGTGCTGCGCAGTCCTACGAGCAGTACTTC
CASSAAQSYEQYF
>TRBV12-3/TRBV12-4|TRBD1|15|NA|TRBJ1-1
TGTGCCAGCAGTTTAGCGGACAGGGCGAACACTGAAGCTTTCTTT
CASSLADRANTEAFF
>TRBV28|TRBD1|14|many|TRBJ2-5
TGTGCCAGCAGTATATGGGACAGACAAGAGACCCAGTACTTC
CASSIWDRQETQYF
>TRBV5-6|TRBD2|12|NA|TRBJ2-1
TGTGCCAGCAGCAGGACTAGCCGGGAGCAGTTCTTC
CASSRTSREQFF
>TRBV3-1|TRBD2|15|NA|TRBJ2-1
TGTGCCAGCGGAAATAGCGGGGGGCTGAGGAATGAGCAGTTCTTC
CASGNSGGLRNEQFF
>TRBV7-2|NA|15|NA|TRBJ2-1
TGTGCCAGCAGCTTCTGGAGGGGGCAGTTCAATGAGCAGTTCTTC
CASSFWRGQFNEQFF
>TRBV4-2|NA|16|NA|TRBJ2-2
TGTGCCAGCAGCCAAGCGGCACGGCCGAACACCGGGGAGCTGTTTTTT
CASSQAARPNTGELFF
>TRBV5-1|TRBD1|17|NA|TRBJ1-1
TGCGCCAGCAGCTTGGGTCGGTGGGGGCAGGGGGCGACTGAAGCTTTCTTT
CASSLGRWGQGATEAFF
>TRBV28|NA|15|many|TRBJ2-7
TGTGCCAGCAGTCCGCCCGGGACACCTTCCTACGAGCAGTACTTC
CASSPPGTPSYEQYF